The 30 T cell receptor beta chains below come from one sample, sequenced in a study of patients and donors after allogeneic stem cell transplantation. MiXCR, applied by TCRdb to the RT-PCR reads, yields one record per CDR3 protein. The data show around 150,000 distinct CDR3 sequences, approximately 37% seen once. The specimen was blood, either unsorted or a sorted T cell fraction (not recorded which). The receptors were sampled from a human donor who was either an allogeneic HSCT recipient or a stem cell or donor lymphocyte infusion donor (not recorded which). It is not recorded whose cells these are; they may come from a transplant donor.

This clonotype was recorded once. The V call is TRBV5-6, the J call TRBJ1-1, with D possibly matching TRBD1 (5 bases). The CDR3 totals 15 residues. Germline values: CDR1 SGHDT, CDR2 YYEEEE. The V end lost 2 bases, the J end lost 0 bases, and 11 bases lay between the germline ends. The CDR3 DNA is TGTGCCAGCAGCTTCTACAGGAGCCTGAACACTGAAGCTTTCTTT. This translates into CASSFYRSLNTEAFF.

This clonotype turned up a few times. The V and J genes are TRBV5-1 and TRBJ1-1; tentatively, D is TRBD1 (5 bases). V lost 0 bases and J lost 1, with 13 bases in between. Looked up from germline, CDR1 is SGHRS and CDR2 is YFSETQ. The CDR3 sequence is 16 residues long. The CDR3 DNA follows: TGCGCCAGCAGCTTGGTCTACCGGGGCTCGAACACTGAAGCTTTCTTT. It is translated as CASSLVYRGSNTEAFF.

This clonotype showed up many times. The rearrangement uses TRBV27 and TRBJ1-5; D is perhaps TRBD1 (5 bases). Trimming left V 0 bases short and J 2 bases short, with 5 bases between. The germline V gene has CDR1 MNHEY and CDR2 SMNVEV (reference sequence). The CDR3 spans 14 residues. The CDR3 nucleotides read TGTGCCAGCAGTTTATCGACAGGCAATCAGCCCCAGCATTTT. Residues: CASSLSTGNQPQHF.

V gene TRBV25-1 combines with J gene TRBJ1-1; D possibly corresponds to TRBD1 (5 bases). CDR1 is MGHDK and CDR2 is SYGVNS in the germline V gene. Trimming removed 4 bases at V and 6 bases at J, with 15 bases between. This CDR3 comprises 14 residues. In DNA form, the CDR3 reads TGTGCCAGCAGTGGGGCAGGGTTTAGGGCTGAAGCTTTCTTT. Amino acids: CASSGAGFRAEAFF.

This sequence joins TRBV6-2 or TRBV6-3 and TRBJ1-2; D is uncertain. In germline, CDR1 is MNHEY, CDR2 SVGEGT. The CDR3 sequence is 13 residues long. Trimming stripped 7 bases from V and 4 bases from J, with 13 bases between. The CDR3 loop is CASTQSHLYGYTF. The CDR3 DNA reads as TGTGCCAGCACCCAAAGTCATCTCTATGGCTACACCTTC.

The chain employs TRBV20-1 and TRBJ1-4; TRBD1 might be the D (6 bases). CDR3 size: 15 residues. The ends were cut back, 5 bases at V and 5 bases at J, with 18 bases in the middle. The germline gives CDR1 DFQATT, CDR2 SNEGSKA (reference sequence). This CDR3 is CSAVPLGGPNEKLFF. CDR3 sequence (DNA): TGCAGTGCTGTGCCCTTAGGGGGGCCCAATGAAAAACTGTTTTTT.

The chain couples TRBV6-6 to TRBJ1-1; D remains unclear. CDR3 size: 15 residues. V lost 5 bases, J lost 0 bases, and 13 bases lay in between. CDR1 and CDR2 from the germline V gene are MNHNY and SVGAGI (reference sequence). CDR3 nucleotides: TGTGCCAGCAGTCTAATTCTTGGGGTGAACACTGAAGCTTTCTTT. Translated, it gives CASSLILGVNTEAFF.

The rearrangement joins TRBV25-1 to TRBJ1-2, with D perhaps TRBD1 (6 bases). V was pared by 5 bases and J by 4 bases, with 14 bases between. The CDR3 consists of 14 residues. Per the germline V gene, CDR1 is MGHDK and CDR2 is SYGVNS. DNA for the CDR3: TGTGCCAGCAGTTCCCTCGGACAGATCTATGGCTACACCTTC. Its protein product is CASSSLGQIYGYTF.

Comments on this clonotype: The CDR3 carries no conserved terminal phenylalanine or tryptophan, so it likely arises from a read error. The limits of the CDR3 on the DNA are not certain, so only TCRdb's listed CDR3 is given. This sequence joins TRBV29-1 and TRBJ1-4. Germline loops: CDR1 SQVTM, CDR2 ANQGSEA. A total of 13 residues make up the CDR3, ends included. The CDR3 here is CSVVMATTGKVFL.

CDR3 nucleotides: TGTGCCACCAGCAGAGATCTAGGGTCAAATCAGCCCCAGCATTTT. This gives the protein CATSRDLGSNQPQHF. This chain joins TRBV15 and TRBJ1-5; D not certain. In germline, CDR1 is LNHNV, CDR2 YYDKDF (reference sequence). Trimming shortened V by 0 bases and J by 4 bases, and 10 bases separated the two germline ends. The CDR3 totals 15 residues.

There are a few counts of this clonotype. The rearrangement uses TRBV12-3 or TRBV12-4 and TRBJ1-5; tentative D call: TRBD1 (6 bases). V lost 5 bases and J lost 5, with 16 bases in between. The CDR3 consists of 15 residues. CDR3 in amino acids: CASSNLGGGHQPQHF. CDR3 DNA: TGTGCCAGCAGTAACCTGGGAGGGGGGCATCAGCCCCAGCATTTT.

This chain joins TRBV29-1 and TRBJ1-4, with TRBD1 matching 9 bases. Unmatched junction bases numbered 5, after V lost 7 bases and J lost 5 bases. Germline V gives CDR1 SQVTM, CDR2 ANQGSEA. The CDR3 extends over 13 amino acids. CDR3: CSAGTGTNEKLFF. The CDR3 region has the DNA TGCAGCGCCGGGACAGGGACAAATGAAAAACTGTTTTTT.

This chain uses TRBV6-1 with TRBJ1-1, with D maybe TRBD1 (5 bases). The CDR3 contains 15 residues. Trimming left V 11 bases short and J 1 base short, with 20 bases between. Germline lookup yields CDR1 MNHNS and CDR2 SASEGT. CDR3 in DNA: TGTGCCCTAAAGATGGCCGCAGGGACGAACACTGAAGCTTTCTTT. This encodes CALKMAAGTNTEAFF.

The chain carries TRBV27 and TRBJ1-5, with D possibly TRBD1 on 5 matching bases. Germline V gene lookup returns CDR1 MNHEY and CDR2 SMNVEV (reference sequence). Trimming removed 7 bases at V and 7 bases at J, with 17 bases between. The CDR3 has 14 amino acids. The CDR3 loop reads CASILGGGGQPQHF. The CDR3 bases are TGTGCCAGCATTCTTGGGGGAGGAGGACAGCCCCAGCATTTT.

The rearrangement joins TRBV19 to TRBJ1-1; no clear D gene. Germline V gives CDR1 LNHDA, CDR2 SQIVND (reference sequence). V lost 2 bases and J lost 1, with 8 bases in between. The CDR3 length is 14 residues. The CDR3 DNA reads TGTGCCAGTAGTATATCCCACCCGAACACTGAAGCTTTCTTT. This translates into CASSISHPNTEAFF.

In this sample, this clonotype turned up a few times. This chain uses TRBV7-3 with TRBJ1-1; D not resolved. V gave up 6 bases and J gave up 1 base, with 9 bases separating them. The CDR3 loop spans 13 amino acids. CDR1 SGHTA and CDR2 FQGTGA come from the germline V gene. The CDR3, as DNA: TGTGCCAGCAGGCTTTACAGGAACACTGAAGCTTTCTTT. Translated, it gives CASRLYRNTEAFF.

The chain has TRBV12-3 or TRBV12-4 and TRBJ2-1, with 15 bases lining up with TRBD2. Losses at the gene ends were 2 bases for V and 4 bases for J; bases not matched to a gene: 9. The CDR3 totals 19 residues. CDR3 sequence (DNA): TGTGCCAGCAGTTTAAGTGGACTAGCGGGGGGGCTAGGGTACAATGAGCAGTTCTTC. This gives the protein CASSLSGLAGGLGYNEQFF.

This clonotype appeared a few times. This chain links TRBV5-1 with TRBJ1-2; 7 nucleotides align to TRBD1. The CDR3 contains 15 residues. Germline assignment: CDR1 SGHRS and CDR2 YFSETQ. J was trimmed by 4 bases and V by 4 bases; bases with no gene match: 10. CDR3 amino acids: CASSLTAEGAYGYTF. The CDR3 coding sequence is TGCGCCAGCAGCCTAACAGCCGAGGGGGCCTATGGCTACACCTTC. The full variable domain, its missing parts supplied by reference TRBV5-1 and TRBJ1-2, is KAGVTQTPRYLIKTRGQQVTLSCSPISGHRSVSWYQQTPGQGLQFLFEYFSETQRNKGNFPGRFSGRQFSNSRSEMNVSTLELGDSALYLCASSLTAEGAYGYTFGSGTRLTVV.

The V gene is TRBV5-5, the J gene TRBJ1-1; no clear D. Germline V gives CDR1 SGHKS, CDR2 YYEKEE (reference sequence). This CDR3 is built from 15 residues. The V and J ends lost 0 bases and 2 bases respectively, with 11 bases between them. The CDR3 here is CASSLVVRQNTEAFF. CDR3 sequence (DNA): TGTGCCAGCAGCTTGGTTGTTCGGCAAAACACTGAAGCTTTCTTT.

CDR3 loop: CASSYSGIGGRRNQPQHF. Written as DNA, the CDR3 is TGTGCCAGCAGTTATTCAGGGATCGGGGGAAGAAGAAATCAGCCCCAGCATTTT. V usage is TRBV6-2 or TRBV6-3 and J usage is TRBJ1-5; perhaps TRBD1 as D (5 bases). Germline-derived CDR1 and CDR2 are MNHEY and SVGEGT. Trimming removed 3 bases at V and 4 bases at J, with 22 bases between. The CDR3 length is 18 residues.

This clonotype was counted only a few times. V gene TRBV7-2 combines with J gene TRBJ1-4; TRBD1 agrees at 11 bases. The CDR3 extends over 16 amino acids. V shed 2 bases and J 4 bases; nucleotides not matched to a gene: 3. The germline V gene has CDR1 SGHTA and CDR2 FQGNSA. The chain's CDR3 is CASSLPGQGDNEKLFF. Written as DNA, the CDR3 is TGTGCCAGCAGCTTACCGGGACAGGGGGATAATGAAAAACTGTTTTTT.

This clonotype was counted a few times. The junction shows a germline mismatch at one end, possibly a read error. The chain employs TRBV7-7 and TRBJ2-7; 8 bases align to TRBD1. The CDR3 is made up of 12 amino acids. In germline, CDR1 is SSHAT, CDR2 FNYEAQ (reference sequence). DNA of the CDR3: TGTGCTAGCAGCTTCCCGGACAGGGTGCAGTACTTC. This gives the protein CASSFPDRVQYF.

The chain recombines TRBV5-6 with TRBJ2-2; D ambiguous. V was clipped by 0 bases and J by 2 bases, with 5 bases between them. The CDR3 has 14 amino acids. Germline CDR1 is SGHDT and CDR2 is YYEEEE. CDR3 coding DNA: TGTGCCAGCAGCTTGGGGTACAACACCGGGGAGCTGTTTTTT. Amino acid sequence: CASSLGYNTGELFF.

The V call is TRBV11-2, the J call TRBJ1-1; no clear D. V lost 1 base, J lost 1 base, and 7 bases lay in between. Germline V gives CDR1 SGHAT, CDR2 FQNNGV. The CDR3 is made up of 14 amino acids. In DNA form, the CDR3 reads TGTGCCAGCAGCTTAGTTCGCGGGAACACTGAAGCTTTCTTT. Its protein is CASSLVRGNTEAFF.

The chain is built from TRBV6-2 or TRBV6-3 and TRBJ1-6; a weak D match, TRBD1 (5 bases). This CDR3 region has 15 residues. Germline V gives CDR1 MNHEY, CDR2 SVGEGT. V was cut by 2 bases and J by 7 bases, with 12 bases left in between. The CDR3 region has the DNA TGTGCCAGCAGTTACGGTGGGGGGTTCAATTCACCCCTCCACTTT. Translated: CASSYGGGFNSPLHF.

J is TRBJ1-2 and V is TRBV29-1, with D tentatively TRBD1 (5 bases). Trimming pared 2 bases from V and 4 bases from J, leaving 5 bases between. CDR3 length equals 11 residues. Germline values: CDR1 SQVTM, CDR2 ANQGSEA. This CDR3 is CSVEQGYGYTF. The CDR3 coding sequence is TGCAGCGTTGAACAGGGCTATGGCTACACCTTC.

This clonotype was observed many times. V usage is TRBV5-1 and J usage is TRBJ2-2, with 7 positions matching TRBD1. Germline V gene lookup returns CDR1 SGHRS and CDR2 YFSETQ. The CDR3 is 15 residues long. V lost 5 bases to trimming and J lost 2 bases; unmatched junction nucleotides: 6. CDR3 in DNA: TGCGCCAGCAGACCCGGGACAGACAACACCGGGGAGCTGTTTTTT. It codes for CASRPGTDNTGELFF.

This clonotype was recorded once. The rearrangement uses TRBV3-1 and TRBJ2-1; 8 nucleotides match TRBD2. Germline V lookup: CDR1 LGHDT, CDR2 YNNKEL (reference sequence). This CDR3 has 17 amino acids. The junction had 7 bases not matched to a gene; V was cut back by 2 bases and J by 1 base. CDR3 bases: TGTGCCAGCAGCCAATTTGCGGGGGGACCTTCCTACAATGAGCAGTTCTTC. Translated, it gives CASSQFAGGPSYNEQFF.

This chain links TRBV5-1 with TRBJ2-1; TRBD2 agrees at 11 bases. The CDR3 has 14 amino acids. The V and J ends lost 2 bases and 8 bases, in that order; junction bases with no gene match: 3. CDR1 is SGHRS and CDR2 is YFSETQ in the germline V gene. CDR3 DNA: TGCGCCAGCAGCTTTAGCGGGGGGGCCTATGAGCAGTTCTTC. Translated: CASSFSGGAYEQFF.

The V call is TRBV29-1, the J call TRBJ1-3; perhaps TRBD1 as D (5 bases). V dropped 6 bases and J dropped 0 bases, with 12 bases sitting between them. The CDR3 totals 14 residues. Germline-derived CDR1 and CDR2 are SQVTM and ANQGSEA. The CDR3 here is CSVKGVSSGNTIYF. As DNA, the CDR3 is TGCAGCGTGAAAGGGGTGAGCTCTGGAAACACCATATATTTT.